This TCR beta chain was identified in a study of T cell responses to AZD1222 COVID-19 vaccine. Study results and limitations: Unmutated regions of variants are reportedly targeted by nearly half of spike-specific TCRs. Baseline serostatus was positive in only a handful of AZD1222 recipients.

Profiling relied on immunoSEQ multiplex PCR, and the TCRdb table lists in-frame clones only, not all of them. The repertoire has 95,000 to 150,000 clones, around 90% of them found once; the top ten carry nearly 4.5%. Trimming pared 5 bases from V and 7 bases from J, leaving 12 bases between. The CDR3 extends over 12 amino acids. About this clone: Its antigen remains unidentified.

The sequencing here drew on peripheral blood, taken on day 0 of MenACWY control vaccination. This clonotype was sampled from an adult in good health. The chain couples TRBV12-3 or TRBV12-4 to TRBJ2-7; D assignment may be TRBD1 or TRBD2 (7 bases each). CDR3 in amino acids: CASSPQGGEQYF. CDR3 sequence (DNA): TGTGCCAGCAGTCCCCAGGGGGGGGAGCAGTACTTC.